Listed below are T cell receptor beta chains from one sample, sequenced in a study of cytomegalovirus exposure and HLA in healthy donors. The method was immunoSEQ multiplex PCR; TCRdb's version includes in-frame clones alone and lacks a portion of them. The sample lists around 190,000 clones, 79% occurring once. The sequencing sample was made of PBMCs. Receptors originate from a middle-aged woman in good health and CMV-seronegative. The CDR3 runs from the conserved cysteine through the conserved F or W. The D gene is left open where the match is weak. Size is stated for part of the rows, as once, few or many counts, or as a class when the clone is expanded.

16	once	TRBD1	TRBV6-5	TRBJ2-7	CASSYSEVTGVHEQYF	TGTGCCAGCAGTTACTCGGAGGTGACAGGGGTCCACGAGCAGTACTTC
14	.	.	TRBV6-5	TRBJ2-7	CASSRQWGGYEQYF	TGTGCCAGCAGTCGACAGTGGGGAGGCTACGAGCAGTACTTC
14	.	TRBD1	TRBV30	TRBJ2-3	CAYQGGPGLGTQYF	TGTGCCTATCAAGGGGGCCCAGGACTCGGTACGCAGTATTTT
17	.	TRBD1	TRBV27	TRBJ2-7	CASSSRPPGQGAYEQYF	TGTGCCAGCAGTTCCCGCCCCCCGGGACAGGGGGCGTACGAGCAGTACTTC
13	.	TRBD1	TRBV11-2	TRBJ2-7	CASRLTGGGEQYF	TGTGCCAGCAGGTTAACAGGGGGCGGCGAGCAGTACTTC
15	.	TRBD1	TRBV9	TRBJ2-7	CASSVSGTGSYEQYF	TGTGCCAGCAGCGTCTCCGGGACAGGGTCCTACGAGCAGTACTTC
13	.	.	TRBV9	TRBJ2-5	CASSPGWQETQYF	TGTGCCAGCAGCCCAGGGTGGCAAGAGACCCAGTACTTC
16	.	.	TRBV27	TRBJ2-3	CASSRTMGTAADTQYF	TGTGCCAGCAGCCGGACAATGGGAACCGCGGCAGATACGCAGTATTTT
15	.	TRBD1	TRBV7-9	TRBJ1-1	CASSLGDRVRTEAFF	TGTGCCAGCAGCTTAGGGGACAGGGTTAGGACTGAAGCTTTCTTT
12	.	.	TRBV6-5	TRBJ2-7	CASSPGDYEQYF	TGTGCCAGCAGTCCTGGAGACTACGAGCAGTACTTC
13	.	.	TRBV9	TRBJ2-1	CASSVAGGGEQFF	TGTGCCAGCAGCGTAGCCGGCGGAGGTGAGCAGTTCTTC
17	.	.	TRBV9	TRBJ1-3	CASSPHRDTVAGNTIYF	TGTGCCAGCAGCCCCCACCGGGACACAGTAGCTGGAAACACCATATATTTT
15	once	TRBD1	TRBV5-1	TRBJ1-2	CASSPGDRGDYGYTF	TGCGCCAGCAGCCCGGGGGACAGGGGAGACTATGGCTACACCTTC
15	.	TRBD2	TRBV7-9	TRBJ2-1	CASSLAGGGISEQFF	TGTGCCAGCAGCTTAGCCGGGGGGGGCATCAGTGAGCAGTTCTTC